This note documents a single T cell receptor (beta chain) sequence. The antigen remains undetermined. The authors used Ficoll-Paque density gradient centrifugation to separate PBMCs. The input was around 9.9 ml of fresh peripheral blood. RNA transcripts provided the template for amplifying TCR beta CDR3 regions. HTBI primers primed a first-round RT-PCR, and a second-round multiplex PCR followed. From the multiplex PCR reads, TCRdb called clonotypes with MiXCR, one entry per CDR3 protein. Of 740,000 or so distinct CDR3 sequences listed, approximately 40% were seen once; the top ten hold approximately 46%. Germline-derived CDR1 and CDR2 are GTSNPN and SVGIG (reference sequence). V was clipped by 8 bases and J by 10 bases; unmatched bases: 9. The CDR3 is made up of 13 amino acids. This entry belongs to a study of Graves' ophthalmopathy and Graves' hyperthyroidism. General study results and limits: Blood also carried most expanded thyroid clonotypes exceeding 0.001 frequency.

Sequencing was carried out using peripheral blood. The receptor was isolated from an adult man with Graves' ophthalmopathy. The rearrangement joins TRBV30 to TRBJ1-6; 9 nucleotides align to TRBD1. For the CDR3, the DNA is TGTGCCCTGGGACAGGGAAAGGGCTCACCCCTCCACTTT. Amino acid sequence: CALGQGKGSPLHF.